This T cell receptor (beta chain) emerged from a study of cytomegalovirus exposure and HLA in healthy donors. A remark on this clone: Its specificity is unknown.

The repertoire was sequenced with immunoSEQ multiplex PCR; TCRdb's copy has only in-frame clones and lacks some. Among around 160,000 clones, more than 70% were seen once, and the ten largest hold 3%. General study points: Among the CMV-associated chains, three were confirmed in vitro as specific for CMV antigens. Using the classifier, cytomegalovirus status was reportedly diagnosed with high specificity and sensitivity.

The CDR3 is 13 residues long. Per germline, CDR1 LNHDA and CDR2 SQIVND (reference sequence). V trimming: 3 bases; J trimming: 9 bases; junction bases outside the gene matches: 7. Sequencing was performed on PBMCs. The chain links TRBV19 to TRBJ2-7; 8 bases align to TRBD1. The TCR sequence derives from a man younger than 35 in good health and CMV-seronegative. CDR3 sequence reads: CASSMTGEGGQYF. CDR3 nucleotides: TGTGCCAGTAGTATGACAGGGGAAGGTGGGCAGTACTTC.